These 25 T cell receptor beta chains came from one sample sequenced in a study of cytomegalovirus exposure and HLA in healthy donors. This PCR relied on a set of 60 Vbeta primers and 13 Jbeta primers. Clones were sequenced by immunoSEQ multiplex PCR, and TCRdb holds only the in-frame ones, with some missing. The profile shows 100,000 to 150,000 clones, 70% to 90% of them singletons. Source material: PBMCs. The receptor set was obtained from a man aged 18 to 29 in good health and CMV-seropositive.

The chain employs TRBV5-6 and TRBJ1-6; D remains unclear. The germline gives CDR1 SGHDT, CDR2 YYEEEE. The CDR3 covers 12 residues. V lost 4 bases and J lost 8, with 7 bases in between. CDR3 sequence reads: CASSGVDSPLHF. In DNA, the CDR3 is TGTGCCAGCAGCGGTGTAGATTCACCCCTCCACTTT.

The V gene is TRBV19, the J gene TRBJ2-7; 10 positions match TRBD1. The V gene end was trimmed by 3 bases and the J gene end by 5 bases; junction bases not matched to a gene: 7. The CDR3 loop spans 15 amino acids. In germline, CDR1 is LNHDA, CDR2 SQIVND (reference sequence). The CDR3 nucleotides read TGTGCCAGTAGTATTTCCGGGACAGGGGTTCACGAGCAGTACTTC. Its protein is CASSISGTGVHEQYF.

The chain employs TRBV6-1 and TRBJ2-5, with D perhaps matching TRBD2 (7 bases). V was trimmed by 7 bases and J by 2 bases, leaving 14 bases between them. The CDR3 contains 14 residues. Germline V CDR1 and CDR2: MNHNS, SASEGT. The CDR3 spells CASKGGLGQETQYF. DNA for the CDR3: TGTGCCAGCAAGGGGGGGCTAGGTCAAGAGACCCAGTACTTC.

Here the CDR3 reads CATNPGLANPYEQYF. CDR3 DNA sequence: TGTGCCACCAACCCCGGACTAGCGAACCCCTACGAGCAGTACTTC. The rearrangement joins TRBV2 to TRBJ2-7; 9 positions agree with TRBD2. This CDR3 region has 15 residues. Trimming took 10 bases from V and 2 from J; bases not matched to a gene: 12. From germline, CDR1 is SNHLY and CDR2 FYNNEI.

This chain links TRBV5-1 with TRBJ2-7, with D possibly matching TRBD1 (6 bases). CDR1 is SGHRS, CDR2 YFSETQ, per germline. CDR3 length: 15 residues. V lost 2 bases, J lost 2 bases, and 14 bases lay in between. DNA for the CDR3: TGCGCCAGCAGCTTAAAACAGGGAGAAGCCTACGAGCAGTACTTC. This translates into CASSLKQGEAYEQYF.

The chain couples TRBV7-2 to TRBJ2-5; 9 bases line up with TRBD2. Germline-derived CDR1 and CDR2 are SGHTA and FQGNSA. V was clipped by 4 bases and J by 1 base; unmatched bases: 7. The CDR3 contains 16 residues. The CDR3 is CASSSKLRGGQETQYF. CDR3 bases: TGTGCCAGCAGCTCCAAATTGCGGGGGGGCCAAGAGACCCAGTACTTC.

The chain uses TRBV5-6 and TRBJ2-1, with D uncertain. The CDR3 covers 13 residues. Germline CDR1 is SGHDT and CDR2 is YYEEEE. V was clipped by 0 bases and J by 9 bases, with 10 bases between them. The CDR3 reads CASSLASSIEQFF. The CDR3 DNA is TGTGCCAGCAGCTTGGCATCGAGTATTGAGCAGTTCTTC. Full variable domain (rest looked up from reference TRBV5-6 and TRBJ2-1): DAGVTQSPTHLIKTRGQQVTLRCSPKSGHDTVSWYQQALGQGPQFIFQYYEEEERQRGNFPDRFSGHQFPNYSSELNVNALLLGDSALYLCASSLASSIEQFFGPGTRLTVL.

The chain carries TRBV19 and TRBJ1-1; D is possibly TRBD1 (6 bases). With 6 bases removed from V and 0 bases from J, the gap between germline ends came to 17 bases. Germline V gene sequence: CDR1 LNHDA, CDR2 SQIVND (reference sequence). This CDR3 spans 16 amino acids. The CDR3 coding sequence is TGTGCCAGTAGATTCGGACAGAGGGGGTTGAACACTGAAGCTTTCTTT. Translation gives CASRFGQRGLNTEAFF. The full variable domain, in which reference TRBV19 and TRBJ1-1 provide the parts outside the CDR3, is DGGITQSPKYLFRKEGQNVTLSCEQNLNHDAMYWYRQDPGQGLRLIYYSQIVNDFQKGDIAEGYSVSREKKESFPLTVTSAQKNPTAFYLCASRFGQRGLNTEAFFGQGTRLTVV.

Here the CDR3 reads CASSSLTGAGGNEQYF. CDR3 bases: TGCGCCAGCAGCTCCCTAACCGGTGCAGGTGGAAACGAGCAGTACTTC. The chain employs TRBV5-1 and TRBJ2-7, with D unclear. V dropped 3 bases and J dropped 5 bases, with 21 bases sitting between them. The germline CDR1 and CDR2 sequences are SGHRS and YFSETQ. The CDR3 consists of 16 residues. Full variable domain (rest looked up from reference TRBV5-1 and TRBJ2-7): KAGVTQTPRYLIKTRGQQVTLSCSPISGHRSVSWYQQTPGQGLQFLFEYFSETQRNKGNFPGRFSGRQFSNSRSEMNVSTLELGDSALYLCASSSLTGAGGNEQYFGPGTRLTVT.

J is TRBJ2-7 and V is TRBV9, with D tentatively TRBD2 (6 bases). The V end lost 4 bases, the J end lost 7 bases, and 21 bases lay between the germline ends. The V gene's germline CDR1 is SGDLS and CDR2 YYNGEE. CDR3 length equals 15 residues. CDR3 nucleotide sequence: TGTGCCAGCAGCACCAGCGGAGGAGGGATCGGGGAGCAGTACTTC. Protein product: CASSTSGGGIGEQYF.

The V call is TRBV28, the J call TRBJ1-6, with 7 bases identical to TRBD1. V dropped 5 bases and J dropped 8; count of bases not matched to a gene: 6. Germline V CDR1 and CDR2: MDHEN, SYDVKM. This CDR3 is built from 14 residues. The CDR3 bases are TGTGCCAGCAGTACACAGGGGTTGGATTCACCCCTCCACTTT. Encoded protein: CASSTQGLDSPLHF.

The chain links TRBV7-3 to TRBJ2-3; the match to TRBD2 covers 8 bases. The CDR3 consists of 16 residues. The V segment lost 1 base and the J segment 6 bases; nucleotides outside the gene matches: 9. Germline CDR1 and CDR2: SGHTA and FQGTGA. CDR3 loop: CASSLNHAGGSDTQYF. The CDR3 nucleotides read TGTGCCAGCAGCTTAAATCATGCGGGGGGCTCGGATACGCAGTATTTT.

This chain links TRBV28 with TRBJ1-5, with 11 bases fitting TRBD1. Trimming cost V 3 bases and J 9 bases; bases outside gene matches: 7. CDR1 is MDHEN, CDR2 SYDVKM, per germline. The CDR3 has 15 residues. The CDR3 protein is CASSLAGQGGGPQHF. As DNA, the CDR3 is TGTGCCAGCAGTTTGGCGGGACAGGGGGGAGGGCCCCAGCATTTT.

The chain links TRBV28 to TRBJ1-5; possibly TRBD1 for D (5 bases). From germline, CDR1 is MDHEN and CDR2 SYDVKM. Trimming took 6 bases from V and 0 from J, leaving 9 bases between them. The CDR3 spans 14 residues. In DNA form, the CDR3 reads TGTGCCAGCAGCGGAGGGGATAGCAATCAGCCCCAGCATTTT. It is translated as CASSGGDSNQPQHF. The full variable domain, its missing parts supplied by reference TRBV28 and TRBJ1-5, is DVKVTQSSRYLVKRTGEKVFLECVQDMDHENMFWYRQDPGLGLRLIYFSYDVKMKEKGDIPEGYSVSREKKERFSLILESASTNQTSMYLCASSGGDSNQPQHFGDGTRLSIL.

The genes are TRBV30 and TRBJ1-5; no clear D gene. The CDR3 is 15 amino acids. Trimming removed 3 bases at V and 3 bases at J, with 15 bases between. CDR1 and CDR2 from the germline V gene are GTSNPN and SVGIG (reference sequence). CDR3 loop: CAWSDNGQYNQPQHF. CDR3 bases: TGTGCCTGGAGCGATAATGGCCAGTACAATCAGCCCCAGCATTTT.

The chain joins TRBV19 to TRBJ1-5; 8 positions agree with TRBD1. J was trimmed by 0 bases and V by 0 bases; bases with no gene match: 7. The V gene's germline CDR1 is LNHDA and CDR2 SQIVND (reference sequence). CDR3 size: 18 residues. The DNA of the CDR3 is TGTGCCAGTAGTATAGATTCGGACAGGGAATATAGCAATCAGCCCCAGCATTTT. It specifies CASSIDSDREYSNQPQHF.

The genes are TRBV19 and TRBJ1-5, with 9 bases aligning to TRBD1. V lost 6 bases to trimming and J lost 1 base; unmatched junction nucleotides: 10. Germline V lookup: CDR1 LNHDA, CDR2 SQIVND (reference sequence). The CDR3 loop spans 17 amino acids. The CDR3 nucleotides read TGTGCCAGTAGGATCTCGACAGGGGGGGTGAGCAATCAGCCCCAGCATTTT. Translation: CASRISTGGVSNQPQHF.

The chain is built from TRBV5-4 and TRBJ2-1; D is unclear. Looked up from germline, CDR1 is SGHNT and CDR2 is YYREEE (reference sequence). Trimming pared 2 bases from V and 9 bases from J, leaving 9 bases between. The CDR3 spans 12 residues. The CDR3 nucleotides are TGTGCCAGCAGCTTAGGAGTCGCTGAGCAGTTCTTC. Encoded protein: CASSLGVAEQFF.

The rearrangement joins TRBV7-2 to TRBJ1-2, with D tentatively TRBD1 (6 bases). This CDR3 region has 15 residues. Germline lookup yields CDR1 SGHTA and CDR2 FQGNSA. The V end was cut by 0 bases, the J end by 8 bases, with 16 bases between. The CDR3 DNA reads as TGTGCCAGCAGCTTAGCTGTTGGTCAGGGGACCGGCTACACCTTC. Its protein is CASSLAVGQGTGYTF.

This chain joins TRBV30 and TRBJ2-5; 7 bases agree with TRBD1. Germline CDR1 and CDR2: GTSNPN and SVGIG (reference sequence). The CDR3 is made up of 16 amino acids. Trimming at V came to 1 base and at J to 5 bases, leaving 13 bases not matched to a gene. CDR3 amino acids: CAWSGEQGLVWETQYF. The CDR3 bases are TGTGCCTGGAGTGGTGAACAGGGGTTAGTATGGGAGACCCAGTACTTC.

The chain couples TRBV29-1 to TRBJ2-7; D is perhaps TRBD2 (6 bases). Germline V CDR1 and CDR2: SQVTM, ANQGSEA. There are 15 residues in the CDR3. V was cut by 6 bases and J by 1 base, with 19 bases left in between. Here the CDR3 DNA reads TGCAGCGTCGCATACCCACGGGCGGGGTCCTACGAGCAGTACTTC. It specifies CSVAYPRAGSYEQYF.

The chain carries TRBV2 and TRBJ2-6, with a tentative D call TRBD2 (7 bases). Germline V lookup: CDR1 SNHLY, CDR2 FYNNEI. With 8 bases removed from V and 4 bases from J, the gap between germline ends came to 12 bases. The CDR3 totals 14 residues. This CDR3 is CASGGAAGANVLTF. In DNA, the CDR3 is TGTGCCAGCGGGGGGGCGGCGGGGGCCAACGTCCTGACTTTC.

A note on this clone: One end of the junction is discordant with germline, which a read error may explain. The rearrangement joins TRBV19 to TRBJ1-1; D is possibly TRBD1 (6 bases). There are 14 residues in the CDR3. CDR1 and CDR2 from the germline V gene are LNHDA and SQIVND (reference sequence). The CDR3 nucleotides read TGTGCCAGTATCTTAAGGGGTGGGGACACTGAAGATTTCTTT. Translating gives CASILRGGDTEDFF.

Details on this clone: The junction departs from germline at one end; a sequencing error may be responsible. The rearrangement links TRBV7-9 to TRBJ1-4; 8 bases match TRBD1. Germline V CDR1 and CDR2: SEHNR, FQNEAQ (reference sequence). CDR3 size: 15 residues. The CDR3 loop reads CSSSLGRGPNEKLFF. The CDR3 coding sequence is TGTTCCAGCAGCTTAGGCAGGGGGCCTAATGAAAAACTGTTTTTT.

Only a few counts were recorded for this clone. The rearrangement joins TRBV4-1 to TRBJ1-1; 9 positions match TRBD1. CDR1 MGHRA and CDR2 YSYEKL come from the germline V gene. Trimming cost V 2 bases and J 9 bases; bases outside gene matches: 4. CDR3 length: 13 residues. The CDR3 sequence is CASSQPGQGQAFF. The CDR3 DNA reads TGCGCCAGCAGCCAACCTGGACAGGGGCAAGCTTTCTTT.